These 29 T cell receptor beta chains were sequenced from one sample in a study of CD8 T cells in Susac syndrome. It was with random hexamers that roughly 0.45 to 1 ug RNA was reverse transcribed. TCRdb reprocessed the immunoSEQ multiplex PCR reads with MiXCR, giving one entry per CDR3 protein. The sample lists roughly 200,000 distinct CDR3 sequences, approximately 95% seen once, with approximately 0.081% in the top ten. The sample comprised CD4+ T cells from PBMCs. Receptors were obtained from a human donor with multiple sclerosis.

In nucleotides, the CDR3 is TGCAGCGTTGTTAGGGGAGGGTGGGCTTTCTTT. It translates to CSVVRGGWAFF. The gene calls are TRBV29-1 and TRBJ1-1; D perhaps matches TRBD1 (5 bases). The CDR3 extends over 11 amino acids. The V and J ends lost 4 bases and 11 bases respectively, with 14 bases between them. Germline values: CDR1 SQVTM, CDR2 ANQGSEA.

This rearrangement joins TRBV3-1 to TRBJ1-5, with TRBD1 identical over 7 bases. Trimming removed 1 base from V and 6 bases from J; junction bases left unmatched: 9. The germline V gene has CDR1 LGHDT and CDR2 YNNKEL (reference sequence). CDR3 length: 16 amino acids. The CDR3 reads CASSQGRDRVRQPQHF. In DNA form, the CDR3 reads TGTGCCAGCAGCCAAGGCCGCGACAGGGTTCGTCAGCCCCAGCATTTT.

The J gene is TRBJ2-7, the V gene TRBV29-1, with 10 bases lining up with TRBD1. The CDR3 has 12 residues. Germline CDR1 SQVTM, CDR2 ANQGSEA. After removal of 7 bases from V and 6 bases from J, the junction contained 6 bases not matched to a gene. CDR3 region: CSASGQGFEQYF. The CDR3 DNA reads TGCAGCGCCTCGGGACAGGGGTTCGAGCAGTACTTC.

The CDR3 is CASSTMLTRGSPLHF. The CDR3 DNA reads TGTGCCAGCAGTACGATGCTCACCAGGGGATCACCCCTCCACTTT. The rearrangement links TRBV12-3 or TRBV12-4 to TRBJ1-6; a weak D match, TRBD1 (6 bases). Deletions cut 5 bases from V and 10 bases from J, with 18 bases between. The CDR3 sequence is 15 residues long.

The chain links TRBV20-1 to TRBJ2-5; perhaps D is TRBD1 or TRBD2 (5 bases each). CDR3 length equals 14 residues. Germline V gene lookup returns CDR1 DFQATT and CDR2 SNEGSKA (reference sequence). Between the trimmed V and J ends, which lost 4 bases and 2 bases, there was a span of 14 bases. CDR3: CSATIGTYQETQYF. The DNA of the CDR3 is TGCAGTGCTACTATCGGGACGTATCAAGAGACCCAGTACTTC.

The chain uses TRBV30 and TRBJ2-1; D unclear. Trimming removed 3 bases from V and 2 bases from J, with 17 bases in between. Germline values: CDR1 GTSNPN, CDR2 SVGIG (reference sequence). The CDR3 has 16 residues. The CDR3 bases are TGTGCCTGGAGACCCACGATCGACGAAACCTACAATGAGCAGTTCTTC. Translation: CAWRPTIDETYNEQFF. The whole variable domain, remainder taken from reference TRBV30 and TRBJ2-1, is SQTIHQWPATLVQPVGSPLSLECTVEGTSNPNLYWYRQAAGRGLQLLFYSVGIGQISSEVPQNLSASRPQDRQFILSSKKLLLSDSGFYLCAWRPTIDETYNEQFFGPGTRLTVL.

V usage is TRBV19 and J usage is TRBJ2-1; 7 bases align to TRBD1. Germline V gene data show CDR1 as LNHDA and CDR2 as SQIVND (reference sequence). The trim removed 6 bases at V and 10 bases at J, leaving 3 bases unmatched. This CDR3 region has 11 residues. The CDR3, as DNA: TGTGCCAGTAGCGCAGGGGGAGAGCAGTTCTTC. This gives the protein CASSAGGEQFF.

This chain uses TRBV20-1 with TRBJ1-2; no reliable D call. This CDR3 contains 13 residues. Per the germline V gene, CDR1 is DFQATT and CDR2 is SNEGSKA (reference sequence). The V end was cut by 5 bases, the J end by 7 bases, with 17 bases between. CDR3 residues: CSAPPVVVGGYTF. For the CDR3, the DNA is TGCAGTGCTCCCCCGGTGGTGGTTGGTGGCTACACCTTC.

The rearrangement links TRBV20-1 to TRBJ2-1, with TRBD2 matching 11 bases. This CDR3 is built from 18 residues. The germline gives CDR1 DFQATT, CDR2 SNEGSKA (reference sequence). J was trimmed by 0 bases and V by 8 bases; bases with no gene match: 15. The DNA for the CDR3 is TGCAGTAATCTTCGCGCTAGCGGGGGGCCAAGCTCCTACAATGAGCAGTTCTTC. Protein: CSNLRASGGPSSYNEQFF.

The CDR3 reads CSVGHRNEKLFF. The DNA for the CDR3 is TGCAGCGTGGGACACCGGAATGAAAAACTGTTTTTT. The chain carries TRBV29-1 and TRBJ1-4, with a tentative D call TRBD1 (6 bases). The length of the CDR3 is 12 residues. Germline V lookup: CDR1 SQVTM, CDR2 ANQGSEA. V was clipped by 6 bases and J by 5 bases, with 10 bases between them.

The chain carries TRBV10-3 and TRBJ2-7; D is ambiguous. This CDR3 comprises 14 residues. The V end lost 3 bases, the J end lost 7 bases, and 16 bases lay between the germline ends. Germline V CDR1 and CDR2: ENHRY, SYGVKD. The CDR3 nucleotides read TGTGCCATCAGTGACCCCCCGAACCTACGGGAGCAGTACTTC. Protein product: CAISDPPNLREQYF.

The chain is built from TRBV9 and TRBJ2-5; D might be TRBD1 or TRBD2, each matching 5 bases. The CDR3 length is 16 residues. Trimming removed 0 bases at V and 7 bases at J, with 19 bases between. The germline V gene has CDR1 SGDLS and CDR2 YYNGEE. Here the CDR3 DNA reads TGTGCCAGCAGCGTAGACCCGGGACCTCGGCAGGGGACCCAGTACTTC. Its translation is CASSVDPGPRQGTQYF. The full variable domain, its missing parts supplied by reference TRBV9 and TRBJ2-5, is DSGVTQTPKHLITATGQRVTLRCSPRSGDLSVYWYQQSLDQGLQFLIQYYNGEERAKGNILERFSAQQFPDLHSELNLSSLELGDSALYFCASSVDPGPRQGTQYFGPGTRLLVL.

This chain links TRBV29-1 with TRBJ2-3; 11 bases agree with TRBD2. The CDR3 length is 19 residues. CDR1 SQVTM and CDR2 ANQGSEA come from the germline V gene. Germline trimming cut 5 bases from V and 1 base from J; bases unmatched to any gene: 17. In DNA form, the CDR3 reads TGCAGCGTTCTACAAATACTAGCGGGGGCCCTATGGGGCACAGATACGCAGTATTTT. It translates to CSVLQILAGALWGTDTQYF.

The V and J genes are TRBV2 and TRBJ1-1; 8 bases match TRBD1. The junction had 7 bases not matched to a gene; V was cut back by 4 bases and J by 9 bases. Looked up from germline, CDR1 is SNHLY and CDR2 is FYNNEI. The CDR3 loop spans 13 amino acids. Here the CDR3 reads CASSGEGQGKAFF. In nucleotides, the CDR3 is TGTGCCAGCAGTGGAGAAGGACAGGGTAAAGCTTTCTTT.

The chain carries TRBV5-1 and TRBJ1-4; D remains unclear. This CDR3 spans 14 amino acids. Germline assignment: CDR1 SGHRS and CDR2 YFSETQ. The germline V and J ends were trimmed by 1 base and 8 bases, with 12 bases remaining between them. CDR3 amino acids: CASSLTGSGEKLFF. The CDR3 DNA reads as TGCGCCAGCAGCTTGACGGGTTCGGGAGAAAAACTGTTTTTT.

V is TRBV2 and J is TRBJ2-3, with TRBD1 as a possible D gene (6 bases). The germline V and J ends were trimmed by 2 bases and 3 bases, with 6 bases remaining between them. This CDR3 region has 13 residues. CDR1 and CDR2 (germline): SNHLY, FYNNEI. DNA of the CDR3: TGTGCCAGCAGTGAAACAGGGACAGATACGCAGTATTTT. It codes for CASSETGTDTQYF.

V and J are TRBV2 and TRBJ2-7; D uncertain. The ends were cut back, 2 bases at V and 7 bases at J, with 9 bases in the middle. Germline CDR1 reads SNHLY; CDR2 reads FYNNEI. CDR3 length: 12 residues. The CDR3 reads CASSETLGEQYF. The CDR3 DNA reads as TGTGCCAGCAGTGAAACTTTGGGGGAGCAGTACTTC.

CDR3 nucleotides: TGTGCCAGCTCACCTCAACAGGGCTCGAACACTGAAGCTTTCTTT. This sequence encodes CASSPQQGSNTEAFF. The chain employs TRBV18 and TRBJ1-1; D is perhaps TRBD1 (6 bases). The CDR3 is 15 residues long. Between the trimmed V and J ends, which lost 3 bases and 1 base, there was a span of 12 bases. In germline, CDR1 is KGHSH, CDR2 LQKENI.

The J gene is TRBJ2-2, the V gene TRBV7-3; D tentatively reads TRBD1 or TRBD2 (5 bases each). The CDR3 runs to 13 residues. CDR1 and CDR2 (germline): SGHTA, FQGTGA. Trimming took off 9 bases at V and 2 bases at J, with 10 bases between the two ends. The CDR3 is CASRDRNTGELFF. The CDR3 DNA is TGTGCCAGTCGGGACCGTAACACCGGGGAGCTGTTTTTT.

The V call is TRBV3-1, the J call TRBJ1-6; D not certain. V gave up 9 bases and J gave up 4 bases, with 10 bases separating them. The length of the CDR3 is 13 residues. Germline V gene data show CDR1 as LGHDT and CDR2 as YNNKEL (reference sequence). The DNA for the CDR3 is TGTGCCAGTACCGGGTATTATAATTCACCCCTCCACTTT. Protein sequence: CASTGYYNSPLHF.

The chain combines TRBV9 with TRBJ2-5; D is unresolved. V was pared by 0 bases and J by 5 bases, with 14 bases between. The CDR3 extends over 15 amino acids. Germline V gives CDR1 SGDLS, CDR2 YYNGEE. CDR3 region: CASSVDREVGETQYF. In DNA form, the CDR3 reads TGTGCCAGCAGCGTAGACCGCGAGGTAGGCGAGACCCAGTACTTC.

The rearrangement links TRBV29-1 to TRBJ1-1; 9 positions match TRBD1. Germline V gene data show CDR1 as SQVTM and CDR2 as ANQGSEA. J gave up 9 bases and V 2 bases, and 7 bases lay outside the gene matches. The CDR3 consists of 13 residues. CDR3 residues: CSVEKTGGEKAFF. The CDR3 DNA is TGCAGCGTTGAAAAGACAGGGGGGGAAAAAGCTTTCTTT.

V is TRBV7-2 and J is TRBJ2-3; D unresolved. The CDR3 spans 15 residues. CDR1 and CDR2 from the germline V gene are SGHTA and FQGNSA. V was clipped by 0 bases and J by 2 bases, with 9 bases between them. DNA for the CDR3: TGTGCCAGCAGCTTAGCGGTCGGATTCACAGATACGCAGTATTTT. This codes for CASSLAVGFTDTQYF. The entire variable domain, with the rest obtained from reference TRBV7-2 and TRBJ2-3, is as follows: GAGVSQSPSNKVTEKGKDVELRCDPISGHTALYWYRQSLGQGLEFLIYFQGNSAPDKSGLPSDRFSAERTGGSVSTLTIQRTQQEDSAVYLCASSLAVGFTDTQYFGPGTRLTVL.

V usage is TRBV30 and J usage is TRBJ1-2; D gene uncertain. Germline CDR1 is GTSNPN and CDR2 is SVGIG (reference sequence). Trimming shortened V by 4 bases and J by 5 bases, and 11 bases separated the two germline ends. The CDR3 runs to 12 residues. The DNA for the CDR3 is TGTGCCTGGACGCGTTCGGGGTATGGCTACACCTTC. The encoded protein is CAWTRSGYGYTF.

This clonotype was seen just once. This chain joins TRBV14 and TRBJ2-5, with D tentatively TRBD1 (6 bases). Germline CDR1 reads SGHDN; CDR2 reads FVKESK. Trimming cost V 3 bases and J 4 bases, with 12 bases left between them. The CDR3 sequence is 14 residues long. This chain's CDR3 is CASSQGAGPETQYF. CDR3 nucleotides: TGTGCCAGCAGCCAGGGGGCAGGGCCAGAGACCCAGTACTTC.

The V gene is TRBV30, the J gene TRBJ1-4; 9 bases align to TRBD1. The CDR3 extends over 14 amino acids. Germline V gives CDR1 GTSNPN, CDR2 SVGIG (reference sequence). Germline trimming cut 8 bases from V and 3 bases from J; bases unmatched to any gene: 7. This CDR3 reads CAGKRQGANEKLFF. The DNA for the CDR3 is TGTGCCGGGAAACGACAGGGGGCTAATGAAAAACTGTTTTTT.

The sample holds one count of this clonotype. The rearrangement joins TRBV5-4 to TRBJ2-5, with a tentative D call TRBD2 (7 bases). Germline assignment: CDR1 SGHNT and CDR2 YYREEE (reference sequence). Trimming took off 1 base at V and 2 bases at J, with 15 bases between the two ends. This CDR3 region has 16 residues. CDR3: CASSLSGGGDQETQYF. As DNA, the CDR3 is TGTGCCAGCAGCTTGTCGGGCGGGGGCGATCAAGAGACCCAGTACTTC. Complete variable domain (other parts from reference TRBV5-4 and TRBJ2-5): ETGVTQSPTHLIKTRGQQVTLRCSSQSGHNTVSWYQQALGQGPQFIFQYYREEENGRGNFPPRFSGLQFPNYSSELNVNALELDDSALYLCASSLSGGGDQETQYFGPGTRLLVL.

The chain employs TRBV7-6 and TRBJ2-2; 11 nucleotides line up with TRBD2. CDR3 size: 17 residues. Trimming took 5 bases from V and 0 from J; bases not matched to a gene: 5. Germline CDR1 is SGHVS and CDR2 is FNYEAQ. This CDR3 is CASSPTSGGSNTGELFF. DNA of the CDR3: TGTGCCAGCAGCCCAACTAGCGGGGGATCGAACACCGGGGAGCTGTTTTTT.

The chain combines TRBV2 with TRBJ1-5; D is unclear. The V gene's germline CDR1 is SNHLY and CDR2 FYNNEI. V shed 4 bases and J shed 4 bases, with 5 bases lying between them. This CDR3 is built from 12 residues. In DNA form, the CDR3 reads TGTGCCAGCAGTGTACAAAATCAGCCCCAGCATTTT. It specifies CASSVQNQPQHF. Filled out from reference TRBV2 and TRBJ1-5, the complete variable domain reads EPEVTQTPSHQVTQMGQEVILRCVPISNHLYFYWYRQILGQKVEFLVSFYNNEISEKSEIFDDQFSVERPDGSNFTLKIRSTKLEDSAMYFCASSVQNQPQHFGDGTRLSIL.